The 11 T cell receptor beta chains given below trace back to one sample, sequenced in a study of blood T cell repertoires in COVID-19. Data came from immunoSEQ multiplex PCR; TCRdb stores just in-frame clones and leaves some out. The sample has some 45,000 clones; approximately 93% are singletons. Material: peripheral blood. These receptors all stem from a man aged 55 to 69 with COVID-19, enrolled during active disease.

The rearrangement joins TRBV18 to TRBJ1-5; perhaps TRBD1 as D (5 bases). Germline CDR1 KGHSH, CDR2 LQKENI. The V and J ends lost 2 bases and 3 bases respectively, with 11 bases between them. This CDR3 comprises 15 residues. The DNA of the CDR3 is TGTGCCAGCTCACCAATGCAGGGAACCAATCAGCCCCAGCATTTT. It yields the protein CASSPMQGTNQPQHF.

The chain employs TRBV6-1 and TRBJ1-6; tentatively, D is TRBD1 (6 bases). Trimming pared 7 bases from V and 10 bases from J, leaving 17 bases between. The CDR3 loop spans 14 amino acids. CDR1 is MNHNS, CDR2 SASEGT, per germline. The CDR3 bases are TGTGCCAGCAACCTTCAGGGGTCTGTCTCACCCCTCCACTTT. Protein sequence: CASNLQGSVSPLHF.

The J gene is TRBJ1-3, the V gene TRBV5-4, with D tentatively TRBD1 (6 bases). The CDR3 length is 15 residues. Germline V gene data show CDR1 as SGHNT and CDR2 as YYREEE (reference sequence). Trimming stripped 0 bases from V and 8 bases from J, with 15 bases between. In nucleotides, the CDR3 is TGTGCCAGCAGCTTGGCGGGGGGCGCCCGAGACACCATATATTTT. Translated, it gives CASSLAGGARDTIYF.

The CDR3 nucleotides read TGTGCCAGCAGCTTGGGGACAGGGGGCAAGGAGACCCAGTACTTC. It is translated as CASSLGTGGKETQYF. V is TRBV5-4 and J is TRBJ2-5; 11 bases align to TRBD1. Germline CDR1 is SGHNT and CDR2 is YYREEE (reference sequence). The CDR3 has 15 residues. V was clipped by 0 bases and J by 5 bases; unmatched bases: 3.

The rearrangement uses TRBV18 and TRBJ1-2; 10 nucleotides align to TRBD1. The V gene end was trimmed by 3 bases and the J gene end by 8 bases; junction bases not matched to a gene: 3. Germline loops: CDR1 KGHSH, CDR2 LQKENI. CDR3 length: 13 amino acids. The CDR3 nucleotides read TGTGCCAGCTCACCGGACAGGGGGAACGGCTACACCTTC. This translates into CASSPDRGNGYTF. The complete variable domain, with remaining parts taken from reference TRBV18 and TRBJ1-2, reads NAGVMQNPRHLVRRRGQEARLRCSPMKGHSHVYWYRQLPEEGLKFMVYLQKENIIDESGMPKERFSAEFPKEGPSILRIQQVVRGDSAAYFCASSPDRGNGYTFGSGTRLTVV.

This chain uses TRBV2 with TRBJ1-5; 7 nucleotides agree with TRBD1. The germline V gene encodes CDR1 SNHLY and CDR2 FYNNEI. The CDR3 has 14 amino acids. The trim removed 4 bases at V and 4 bases at J, leaving 4 bases unmatched. CDR3 amino acids: CASSVLQGNQPQHF. CDR3 DNA sequence: TGTGCCAGCAGTGTCTTACAGGGGAATCAGCCCCAGCATTTT.

The CDR3 DNA reads TGTGCCAGCAACCCCGGACTAGCGGGATATACCGGGGAGCTGTTTTTT. Protein: CASNPGLAGYTGELFF. This chain connects TRBV6-2 or TRBV6-3 to TRBJ2-2, with 12 bases that match TRBD2. Unmatched junction bases numbered 8, after V lost 7 bases and J lost 5 bases. The germline gives CDR1 MNHEY, CDR2 SVGEGT. CDR3 length: 16 residues.

The chain joins TRBV7-3 to TRBJ2-2, with a weak D call TRBD1 (6 bases). Between the trimmed V and J ends, which lost 5 bases and 0 bases, there was a span of 13 bases. The CDR3 has 16 amino acids. Per the germline V gene, CDR1 is SGHTA and CDR2 is FQGTGA. For the CDR3, the DNA is TGTGCCAGCAGCCCTTCCGGGACAACGAACACCGGGGAGCTGTTTTTT. It translates to CASSPSGTTNTGELFF. The full variable domain, with the rest looked up from reference TRBV7-3 and TRBJ2-2, is GAGVSQTPSNKVTEKGKYVELRCDPISGHTALYWYRQSLGQGPEFLIYFQGTGAADDSGLPNDRFFAVRPEGSVSTLKIQRTERGDSAVYLCASSPSGTTNTGELFFGEGSRLTVL.

This rearrangement joins TRBV7-9 to TRBJ2-7; D might be TRBD2 (5 bases). The germline CDR1 and CDR2 sequences are SEHNR and FQNEAQ (reference sequence). V was clipped by 1 base and J by 9 bases, with 10 bases between them. CDR3 length equals 12 residues. The CDR3 loop reads CASSLDRGSQYF. The CDR3 DNA is TGTGCCAGCAGCTTAGACCGAGGGTCGCAGTACTTC.

The rearrangement joins TRBV18 to TRBJ1-1, with TRBD1 matching 9 bases. Germline-derived CDR1 and CDR2 are KGHSH and LQKENI. Trimming removed 2 bases from V and 1 base from J; junction bases left unmatched: 5. The CDR3 has 16 residues. The CDR3, as DNA: TGTGCCAGCTCACCAAGGGACAGGGTTTCGAACACTGAAGCTTTCTTT. Residues: CASSPRDRVSNTEAFF. Together with reference TRBV18 and TRBJ1-1, the CDR3 gives the full variable domain: NAGVMQNPRHLVRRRGQEARLRCSPMKGHSHVYWYRQLPEEGLKFMVYLQKENIIDESGMPKERFSAEFPKEGPSILRIQQVVRGDSAAYFCASSPRDRVSNTEAFFGQGTRLTVV.

CDR3 bases: TGTGCCAGCAGCTTAGTGGGGAGACCGAACACCGGGGAGCTGTTTTTT. This encodes CASSLVGRPNTGELFF. The chain is built from TRBV7-6 and TRBJ2-2; a possible D gene is TRBD2 (5 bases). V lost 1 base, J lost 0 bases, and 9 bases lay in between. The CDR3 is 16 residues long. CDR1 and CDR2 (germline): SGHVS, FNYEAQ.